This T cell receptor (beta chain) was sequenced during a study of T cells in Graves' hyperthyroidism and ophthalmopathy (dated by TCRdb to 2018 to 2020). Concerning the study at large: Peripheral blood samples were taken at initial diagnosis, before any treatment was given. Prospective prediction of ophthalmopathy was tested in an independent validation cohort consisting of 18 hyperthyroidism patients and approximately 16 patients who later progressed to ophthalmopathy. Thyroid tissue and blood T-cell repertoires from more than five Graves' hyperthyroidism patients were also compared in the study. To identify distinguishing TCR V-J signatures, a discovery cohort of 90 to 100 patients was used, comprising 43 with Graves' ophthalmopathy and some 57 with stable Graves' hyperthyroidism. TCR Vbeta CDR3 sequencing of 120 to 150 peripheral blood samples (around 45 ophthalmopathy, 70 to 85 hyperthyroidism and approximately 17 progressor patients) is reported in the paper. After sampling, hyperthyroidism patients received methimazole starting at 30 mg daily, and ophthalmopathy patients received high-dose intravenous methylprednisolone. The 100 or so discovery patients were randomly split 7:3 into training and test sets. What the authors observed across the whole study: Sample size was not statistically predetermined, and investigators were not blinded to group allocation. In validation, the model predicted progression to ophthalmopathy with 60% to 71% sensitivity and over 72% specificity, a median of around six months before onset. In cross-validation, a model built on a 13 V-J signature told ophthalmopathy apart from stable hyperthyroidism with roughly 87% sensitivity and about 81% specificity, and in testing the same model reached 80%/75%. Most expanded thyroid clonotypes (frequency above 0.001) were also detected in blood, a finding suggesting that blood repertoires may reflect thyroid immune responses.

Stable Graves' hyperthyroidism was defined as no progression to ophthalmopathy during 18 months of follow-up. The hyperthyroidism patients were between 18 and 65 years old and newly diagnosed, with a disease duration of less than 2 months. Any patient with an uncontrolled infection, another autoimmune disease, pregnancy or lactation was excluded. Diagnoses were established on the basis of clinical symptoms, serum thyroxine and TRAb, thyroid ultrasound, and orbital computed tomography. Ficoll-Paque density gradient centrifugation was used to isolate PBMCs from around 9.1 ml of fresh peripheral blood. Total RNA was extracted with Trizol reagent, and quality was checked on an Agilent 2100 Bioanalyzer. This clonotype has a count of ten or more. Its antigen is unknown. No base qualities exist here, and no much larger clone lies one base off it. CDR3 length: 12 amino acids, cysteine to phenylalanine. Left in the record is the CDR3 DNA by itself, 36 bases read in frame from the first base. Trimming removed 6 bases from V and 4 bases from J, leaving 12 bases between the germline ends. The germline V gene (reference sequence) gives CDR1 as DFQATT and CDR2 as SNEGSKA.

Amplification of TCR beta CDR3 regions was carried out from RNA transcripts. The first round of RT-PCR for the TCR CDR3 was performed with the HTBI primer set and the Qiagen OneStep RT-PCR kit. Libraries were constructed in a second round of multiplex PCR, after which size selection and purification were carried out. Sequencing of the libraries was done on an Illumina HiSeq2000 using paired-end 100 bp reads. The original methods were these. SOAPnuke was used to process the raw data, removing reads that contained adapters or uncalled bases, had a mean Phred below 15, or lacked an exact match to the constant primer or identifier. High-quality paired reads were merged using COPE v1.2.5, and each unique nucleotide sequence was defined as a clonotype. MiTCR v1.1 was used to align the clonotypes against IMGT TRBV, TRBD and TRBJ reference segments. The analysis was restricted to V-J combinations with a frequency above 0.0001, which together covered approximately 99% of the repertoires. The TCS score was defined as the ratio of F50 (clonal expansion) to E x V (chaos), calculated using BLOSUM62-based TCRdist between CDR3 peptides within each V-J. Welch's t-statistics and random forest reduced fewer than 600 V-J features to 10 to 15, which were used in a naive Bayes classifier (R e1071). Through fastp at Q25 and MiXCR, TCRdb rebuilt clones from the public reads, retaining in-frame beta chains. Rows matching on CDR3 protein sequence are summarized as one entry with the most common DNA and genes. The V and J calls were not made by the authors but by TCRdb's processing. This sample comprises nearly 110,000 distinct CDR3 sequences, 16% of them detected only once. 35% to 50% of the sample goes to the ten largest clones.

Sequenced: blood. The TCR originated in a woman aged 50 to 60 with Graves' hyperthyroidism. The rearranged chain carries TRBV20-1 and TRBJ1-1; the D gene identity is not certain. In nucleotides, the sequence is TGCAGTGCCAGGACGTCGGTCACTGAAGCTTTCTTT. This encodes CSARTSVTEAFF.